A single sample gave rise to the 22 T cell receptor beta chains below, sequenced in a study of vaccination and CD4 T cells after COVID-19. This sample's treatment: roughly nine-day PBMC culture with coronavirus spike peptide pools or control peptides (ViraFEST assay). Researchers used the Oncomine TCR Beta short-read assay to sequence DNA from cultured CD4+ T cells. One entry per CDR3 protein, called by TCRdb with MiXCR from the PCR reads. This table holds roughly 13,000 distinct CDR3 sequences, around two thirds found once. No antigen has been identified for these receptors. Sequenced material: CD4+ T cells from blood, cultured in vitro. The source of these receptors is a human donor who had recovered from COVID-19.

This chain uses TRBV20-1 with TRBJ2-3; the D gene is possibly TRBD1 (6 bases). The length of the CDR3 is 15 residues. Per the germline V gene, CDR1 is DFQATT and CDR2 is SNEGSKA (reference sequence). The V end lost 0 bases, the J end lost 4 bases, and 14 bases lay between the germline ends. Written as DNA, the CDR3 is TGCAGTGCTAGAGATCAGGGGATCGGGGCAGATACGCAGTATTTT. This encodes CSARDQGIGADTQYF.

This clonotype has just a few counts. The chain links TRBV28 to TRBJ1-5, with 11 bases aligning to TRBD1. The V segment lost 6 bases and the J segment 11 bases; nucleotides outside the gene matches: 12. This CDR3 spans 15 amino acids. Germline loops: CDR1 MDHEN, CDR2 SYDVKM. The CDR3 coding sequence is TGTGCCAGCAGCCGGACAGGGGGCCAGATCAGGGCCCAGCATTTT. Residues: CASSRTGGQIRAQHF. The full variable domain, with the rest looked up from reference TRBV28 and TRBJ1-5, is DVKVTQSSRYLVKRTGEKVFLECVQDMDHENMFWYRQDPGLGLRLIYFSYDVKMKEKGDIPEGYSVSREKKERFSLILESASTNQTSMYLCASSRTGGQIRAQHFGDGTRLSIL.

This sequence joins TRBV20-1 and TRBJ1-2, with D unclear. The ends were cut back, 5 bases at V and 8 bases at J, with 18 bases in the middle. Germline loops: CDR1 DFQATT, CDR2 SNEGSKA (reference sequence). The CDR3 length is 13 residues. CDR3 protein: CSASPGGVQGYTF. CDR3 nucleotide sequence: TGCAGTGCTTCCCCCGGTGGGGTACAAGGCTACACCTTC.

The CDR3: CASRKVQDNQPQHF. The DNA of the CDR3 is TGTGCCAGCAGAAAGGTACAGGACAATCAGCCCCAGCATTTT. The genes are TRBV6-1 and TRBJ1-5, with a weak D call TRBD1 (5 bases). Per the germline V gene, CDR1 is MNHNS and CDR2 is SASEGT. Trimming took off 6 bases at V and 3 bases at J, with 12 bases between the two ends. This CDR3 region has 14 residues.

This clonotype turned up a few times. The genes are TRBV6-1 and TRBJ1-5, with a weak D call TRBD1 (5 bases). There are 16 residues in the CDR3. V lost 3 bases, J lost 9 bases, and 21 bases lay in between. Germline-derived CDR1 and CDR2 are MNHNS and SASEGT. Here the CDR3 reads CASSEEVDTLLRPQHF. DNA for the CDR3: TGTGCCAGCAGTGAGGAGGTGGACACTCTCCTCCGGCCCCAGCATTTT.

In the case of this clonotype: One end of the junction varies from germline; a read error may be responsible. The chain carries TRBV5-5 and TRBJ2-1; 8 bases agree with TRBD2. Germline V gene lookup returns CDR1 SGHKS and CDR2 YYEKEE (reference sequence). This CDR3 has 17 residues. The CDR3 nucleotides are TGCGCCAGCAGCCAGCCGACTGGCGGGAGGTCTAAGGATGAGCAGTTCTTC. It translates to CASSQPTGGRSKDEQFF.

J is TRBJ2-1 and V is TRBV24-1, with TRBD2 identical over 8 bases. This CDR3 contains 16 residues. Trimming cost V 3 bases and J 4 bases; bases outside gene matches: 7. Per the germline V gene, CDR1 is KGHDR and CDR2 is SFDVKD. CDR3 sequence (DNA): TGTGCCACCAGTGATCCACTAGCGGCAGCGTACAATGAGCAGTTCTTC. It translates to CATSDPLAAAYNEQFF.

The chain links TRBV7-8 to TRBJ1-6; no reliable D call. The CDR3 is made up of 16 amino acids. Germline V gene lookup returns CDR1 SGHVS and CDR2 FQNEAQ. Trimming cost V 2 bases and J 7 bases, with 15 bases left between them. This CDR3 is CASSLRGGVGNSPLHF. CDR3 coding DNA: TGTGCCAGCAGCTTAAGAGGAGGAGTGGGCAATTCACCCCTCCACTTT.

This clonotype has just a few counts. The chain carries TRBV2 and TRBJ2-2; maybe TRBD1 (6 bases). Trimming left V 6 bases short and J 6 bases short, with 11 bases between. The CDR3 runs to 13 residues. Germline V gene lookup returns CDR1 SNHLY and CDR2 FYNNEI. This CDR3 is CASRRQVPGELFF. CDR3 sequence (DNA): TGTGCCAGCAGAAGACAGGTCCCCGGGGAGCTGTTTTTT. The whole variable domain, remainder taken from reference TRBV2 and TRBJ2-2, is EPEVTQTPSHQVTQMGQEVILRCVPISNHLYFYWYRQILGQKVEFLVSFYNNEISEKSEIFDDQFSVERPDGSNFTLKIRSTKLEDSAMYFCASRRQVPGELFFGEGSRLTVL.

The chain links TRBV20-1 to TRBJ1-2; perhaps TRBD1 as D (5 bases). There are 14 residues in the CDR3. Trimming shortened V by 2 bases and J by 6 bases, and 16 bases separated the two germline ends. The germline V gene encodes CDR1 DFQATT and CDR2 SNEGSKA (reference sequence). CDR3 region: CSARSGVELNGYTF. CDR3 in DNA: TGCAGTGCTAGATCGGGGGTGGAGCTGAATGGCTACACCTTC.

The genes are TRBV19 and TRBJ1-6, with D hard to call. Trimming took 3 bases from V and 7 from J, leaving 10 bases between them. In germline, CDR1 is LNHDA, CDR2 SQIVND (reference sequence). This CDR3 is 14 amino acids long. Written as DNA, the CDR3 is TGTGCCAGTAGTATTGGGAATAGAAATTCACCCCTCCACTTT. Translating gives CASSIGNRNSPLHF.

V gene TRBV19 combines with J gene TRBJ2-7, with 10 bases identical to TRBD1. V gave up 5 bases and J gave up 2 bases; unmatched junction bases: 9. There are 16 residues in the CDR3. Germline V CDR1 and CDR2: LNHDA, SQIVND (reference sequence). CDR3 nucleotides: TGTGCCAGTAGTCCCCTCGGGGACAGGGGTACCTACGAGCAGTACTTC. Protein product: CASSPLGDRGTYEQYF. Combining the CDR3 with reference TRBV19 and TRBJ2-7 gives the whole variable domain DGGITQSPKYLFRKEGQNVTLSCEQNLNHDAMYWYRQDPGQGLRLIYYSQIVNDFQKGDIAEGYSVSREKKESFPLTVTSAQKNPTAFYLCASSPLGDRGTYEQYFGPGTRLTVT.

This clonotype was seen only once. J is TRBJ1-5 and V is TRBV9; D not resolved. The CDR3 has 15 amino acids. Trimming shortened V by 4 bases and J by 2 bases, and 13 bases separated the two germline ends. From germline, CDR1 is SGDLS and CDR2 YYNGEE. CDR3 nucleotide sequence: TGTGCCAGCAGCCGGGAGCCTGGAGGCAATCAGCCCCAGCATTTT. The encoded protein is CASSREPGGNQPQHF.

A few counts support this clonotype. J is TRBJ1-2 and V is TRBV6-2 or TRBV6-3, with D uncertain. Trimming cost V 7 bases and J 1 base, with 13 bases left between them. Per germline, CDR1 MNHEY and CDR2 SVGEGT. This CDR3 spans 14 amino acids. CDR3 loop: CASTRTARNYGYTF. CDR3 coding DNA: TGTGCCAGCACACGGACCGCCCGTAACTATGGCTACACCTTC.

The J gene is TRBJ1-1, the V gene TRBV28; D gene ambiguous. CDR3 length: 14 amino acids. Germline V CDR1 and CDR2: MDHEN, SYDVKM. V was clipped by 6 bases and J by 4 bases, with 15 bases between them. This CDR3 reads CASSHTRRGTEAFF. The CDR3 region has the DNA TGTGCCAGCAGCCATACAAGACGTGGCACTGAAGCTTTCTTT. Filled out from reference TRBV28 and TRBJ1-1, the complete variable domain reads DVKVTQSSRYLVKRTGEKVFLECVQDMDHENMFWYRQDPGLGLRLIYFSYDVKMKEKGDIPEGYSVSREKKERFSLILESASTNQTSMYLCASSHTRRGTEAFFGQGTRLTVV.

The rearrangement joins TRBV15 to TRBJ2-6; no firm D call. The V end was cut by 4 bases, the J end by 2 bases, with 9 bases between. This CDR3 is built from 15 residues. Germline V gene lookup returns CDR1 LNHNV and CDR2 YYDKDF (reference sequence). CDR3: CATSTNRAGANVLTF. In DNA, the CDR3 is TGTGCCACCAGCACTAATCGGGCTGGGGCCAACGTCCTGACTTTC.

The V and J genes are TRBV20-1 and TRBJ1-1, with D possibly matching TRBD1 (5 bases). The CDR3 is 12 residues long. Trimming shortened V by 2 bases and J by 1 base, and 5 bases separated the two germline ends. Germline-derived CDR1 and CDR2 are DFQATT and SNEGSKA (reference sequence). The CDR3 DNA reads as TGCAGTGCTAGACAGGGGAACACTGAAGCTTTCTTT. Amino acids: CSARQGNTEAFF.

The chain employs TRBV18 and TRBJ2-1; the match to TRBD2 covers 8 bases. Germline V lookup: CDR1 KGHSH, CDR2 LQKENI. V dropped 3 bases and J dropped 9; count of bases not matched to a gene: 10. This CDR3 is 15 amino acids long. The CDR3 DNA sequence: TGTGCCAGCTCACCTCAAGAGACTAGCGTAACTGAGCAGTTCTTC. Translation gives CASSPQETSVTEQFF.

The chain links TRBV2 to TRBJ2-7, with TRBD2 matching 8 bases. The V and J ends lost 6 bases and 5 bases, in that order; junction bases with no gene match: 12. The V gene's germline CDR1 is SNHLY and CDR2 FYNNEI. The length of the CDR3 is 15 residues. The CDR3 DNA follows: TGTGCCAGCAGGATAGCGGGACCTCCCCTACACGAGCAGTACTTC. It translates to CASRIAGPPLHEQYF.

V and J are TRBV28 and TRBJ1-6; no reliable D call. Germline V gene data show CDR1 as MDHEN and CDR2 as SYDVKM. This CDR3 contains 14 residues. V was clipped by 8 bases and J by 8 bases, with 16 bases between them. The CDR3 bases are TGTGCCAGCGGATCGACTGGGTGGCATTCACCCCTCCACTTT. Its translation: CASGSTGWHSPLHF.

The gene calls are TRBV7-9 and TRBJ2-5; 10 bases fit TRBD2. V was clipped by 7 bases and J by 2 bases; unmatched bases: 7. This CDR3 has 15 residues. Germline CDR1 and CDR2: SEHNR and FQNEAQ (reference sequence). In DNA form, the CDR3 reads TGTGCCAGCAACTCAGCGGGAGGGGGTCAAGAGACCCAGTACTTC. This sequence encodes CASNSAGGGQETQYF.

V and J are TRBV30 and TRBJ1-1, with D perhaps TRBD1 (5 bases). Trimming removed 4 bases from V and 3 bases from J, with 15 bases in between. The CDR3 consists of 14 residues. CDR1 GTSNPN and CDR2 SVGIG come from the germline V gene (reference sequence). The CDR3 DNA is TGTGCCTGGACCCCGCTGGGGGTATACACTGAAGCTTTCTTT. Its translation: CAWTPLGVYTEAFF.